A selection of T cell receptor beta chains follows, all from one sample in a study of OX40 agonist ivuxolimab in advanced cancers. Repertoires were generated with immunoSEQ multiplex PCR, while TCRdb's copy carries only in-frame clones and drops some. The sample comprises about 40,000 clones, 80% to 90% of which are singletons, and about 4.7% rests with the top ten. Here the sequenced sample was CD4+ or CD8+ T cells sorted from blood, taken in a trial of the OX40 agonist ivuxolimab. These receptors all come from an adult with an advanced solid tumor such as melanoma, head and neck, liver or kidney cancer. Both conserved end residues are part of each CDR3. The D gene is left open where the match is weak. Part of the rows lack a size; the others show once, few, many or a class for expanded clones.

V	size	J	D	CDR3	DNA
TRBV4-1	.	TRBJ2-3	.	CASSQVGADTDTQYF	TGCGCCAGCAGCCAAGTGGGAGCGGACACAGATACGCAGTATTTT
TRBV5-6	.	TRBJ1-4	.	CASSRTRETEKLFF	TGTGCCAGCAGCAGGACTCGTGAAACTGAAAAACTGTTTTTT
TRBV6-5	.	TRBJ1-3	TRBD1	CASRDRFTGNTIYF	TGTGCCAGCAGGGACAGGTTCACTGGAAACACCATATATTTT
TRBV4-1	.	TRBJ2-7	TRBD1	CASSQDWTGTYEQYF	TGCGCCAGCAGCCAAGATTGGACAGGAACCTACGAGCAGTACTTC
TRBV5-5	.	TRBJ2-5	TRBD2	CASSRTNSGVQETQYF	TGTGCCAGCTCGCGGACCAATAGCGGGGTCCAAGAGACCCAGTACTTC
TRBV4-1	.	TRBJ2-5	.	CASSPQLAGQETQYF	TGCGCCAGCAGCCCCCAACTAGCAGGCCAAGAGACCCAGTACTTC
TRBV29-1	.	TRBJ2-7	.	CSVGRQGRSSYEQYF	TGCAGCGTTGGAAGGCAGGGAAGGAGCTCCTACGAGCAGTACTTC
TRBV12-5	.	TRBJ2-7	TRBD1	CASGLRQGAYEQYF	TGTGCTAGTGGTTTGAGACAGGGGGCCTACGAGCAGTACTTC
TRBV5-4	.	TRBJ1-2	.	CASSSHGISGYTF	TGTGCCAGCAGCTCCCACGGGATTAGTGGCTACACCTTC
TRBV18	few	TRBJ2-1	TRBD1	CASSPPAGGNEQFF	TGTGCCAGCTCACCACCGGCAGGGGGCAATGAGCAGTTCTTC
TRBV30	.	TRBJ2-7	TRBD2	CAWGLAYEQYF	TGTGCCTGGGGACTAGCCTACGAGCAGTACTTC
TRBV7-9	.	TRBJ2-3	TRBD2	CASSLWSSGVGDTQYF	TGTGCCAGCAGCTTATGGTCTAGCGGGGTTGGAGATACGCAGTATTTT
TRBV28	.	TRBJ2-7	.	CASSPPGRPEQYF	TGTGCCAGCAGTCCCCCGGGACGACCCGAGCAGTACTTC
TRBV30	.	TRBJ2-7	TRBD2	CAWSQTWGGYEQYF	TGTGCCTGGAGCCAAACTTGGGGGGGCTACGAGCAGTACTTC
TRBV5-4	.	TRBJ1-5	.	CATSNQGQPQHF	TGTGCCACATCCAACCAGGGTCAGCCCCAGCATTTT
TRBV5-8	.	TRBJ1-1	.	CASSWPGHRNTEAFF	TGTGCCAGCAGCTGGCCGGGACACCGCAACACTGAAGCTTTCTTT
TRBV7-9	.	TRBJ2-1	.	CASSPNFSGNEQFF	TGTGCCAGCAGCCCTAACTTTTCAGGGAATGAGCAGTTCTTC
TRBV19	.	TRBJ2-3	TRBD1	CASTSRGGYSTDTQYF	TGTGCCAGTACCTCAAGAGGGGGCTATAGCACAGATACGCAGTATTTT
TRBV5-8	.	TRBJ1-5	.	CASSQTVDFYSNQPQHF	TGTGCCAGCAGCCAAACTGTCGACTTCTATAGCAATCAGCCCCAGCATTTT
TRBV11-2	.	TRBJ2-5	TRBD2	CASSSGGETQYF	TGTGCCAGCAGCTCGGGGGGAGAGACCCAGTACTTC
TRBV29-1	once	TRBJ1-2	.	CSVADPGYGYTF	TGCAGCGTTGCAGACCCGGGCTATGGCTACACCTTC
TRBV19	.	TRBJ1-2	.	CASSTTARGGQEDGYTF	TGTGCCAGTAGTACCACCGCCAGGGGAGGACAAGAAGATGGCTACACCTTC
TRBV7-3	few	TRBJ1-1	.	CASSLTPDTEAFF	TGTGCCAGCAGCTTAACCCCAGACACTGAAGCTTTCTTT
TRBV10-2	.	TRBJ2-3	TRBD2	CASSELVAGGRFRTDTQYF	TGCGCCAGCAGTGAGTTAGTAGCGGGGGGGCGTTTTCGCACAGATACGCAGTATTTT
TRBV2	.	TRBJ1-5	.	CASSALKNQPQHF	TGTGCCAGCAGTGCCTTGAAGAATCAGCCCCAGCATTTT
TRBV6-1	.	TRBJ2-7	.	CASSILPGSYEQYF	TGTGCCAGCAGTATCCTCCCAGGGTCGTACGAGCAGTACTTC
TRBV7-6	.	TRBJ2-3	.	CASSLYPDTQYF	TGTGCCAGCAGCTTATACCCAGATACGCAGTATTTT
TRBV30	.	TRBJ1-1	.	CAWKPDSLNTEAFF	TGTGCCTGGAAGCCCGACAGCTTGAACACTGAAGCTTTCTTT
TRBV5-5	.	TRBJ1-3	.	CASSFRSPNTIYF	TGTGCCAGCAGCTTTAGAAGCCCAAACACCATATATTTT
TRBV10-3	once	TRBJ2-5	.	CAISGGRSQETQYF	TGTGCCATCAGTGGAGGACGGTCCCAAGAGACCCAGTACTTC
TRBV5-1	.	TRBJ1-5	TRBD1	CASSPGTGGLNQPQHF	TGCGCCAGCAGCCCTGGGACAGGGGGATTAAATCAGCCCCAGCATTTT
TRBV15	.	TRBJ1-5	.	CATSPDVRAVVTPQHF	TGTGCCACCAGCCCCGATGTTAGGGCCGTCGTGACGCCCCAGCATTTT
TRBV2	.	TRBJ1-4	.	CASSEQAYNEKLFF	TGTGCCAGCAGTGAGCAGGCTTATAATGAAAAACTGTTTTTT
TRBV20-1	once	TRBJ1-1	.	CSGGGTEAFF	TGCAGTGGAGGGGGCACTGAAGCTTTCTTT
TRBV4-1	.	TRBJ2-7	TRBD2	CASSPTLAGASYEQYF	TGCGCCAGCAGCCCTACCTTAGCGGGAGCTTCCTACGAGCAGTACTTC
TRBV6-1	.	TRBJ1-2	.	CASSGGQNYGYTF	TGTGCCAGCAGTGGTGGGCAGAACTATGGCTACACCTTC
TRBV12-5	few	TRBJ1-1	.	CASGLVQGNTEAFF	TGTGCTAGTGGTTTGGTACAAGGGAACACTGAAGCTTTCTTT
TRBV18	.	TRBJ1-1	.	CASSPSGTGYTEAFF	TGTGCCAGCTCACCTTCCGGGACGGGTTACACTGAAGCTTTCTTT
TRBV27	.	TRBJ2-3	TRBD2	CARSGGLGTDTQYF	TGTGCCAGGAGCGGGGGGCTGGGGACAGATACGCAGTATTTT
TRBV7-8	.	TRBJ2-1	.	CASSHDAGANNEQFF	TGTGCCAGCAGCCACGATGCGGGCGCCAACAATGAGCAGTTCTTC